One sample yielded the 5 T cell receptor beta chains listed below, sequenced in a study of shared clonotypes between healthy human individuals (dated by TCRdb to about 2020). Libraries were built with the immunoSEQ multiplex PCR assay. In TCRdb, the immuneACCESS table is reduced to in-frame sequences with V and J assigned. These tables do not hold every clone; where another copy was compared, an unresolved V gene accounts for under half, and the others remain unexplained. The sample table records about 1.5 million clones; approximately 98% of these occur just once. 0.4% to 0.55% of the sample is in the top ten clones. The sequenced sample was naive CD4+ T cells sorted from blood. The intended sense of this specimen's cell subset or site label: CD45RA+ positively selected. Every receptor here comes from a man aged 30-40 years in good health.

This rearrangement joins TRBV5-1 to TRBJ1-1, with a possible D match to TRBD1 (5 bases). This CDR3 comprises 15 residues. Deletions cut 1 base from V and 2 bases from J, with 12 bases between. CDR1 and CDR2 (germline): SGHRS, YFSETQ. In DNA form, the CDR3 reads TGCGCCAGCAGCTTGTGGGGACCTAAAAACACTGAAGCTTTCTTT. This translates into CASSLWGPKNTEAFF.

The gene calls are TRBV7-8 and TRBJ2-7; a possible D gene is TRBD1 (8 bases). Germline loops: CDR1 SGHVS, CDR2 FQNEAQ. The V end lost 5 bases, the J end lost 2 bases, and 25 bases lay between the germline ends. The CDR3 has 18 amino acids. DNA of the CDR3: TGTGCCAGCAGCCGTAAACCGACAGGGGAGGGCTCTCCCTACGAGCAGTACTTC. Protein: CASSRKPTGEGSPYEQYF.

In DNA form, the CDR3 reads TGCGCCAGCAGCTCCCCCGACTTGCGGGGGGGCACAGATACGCAGTATTTT. It yields the protein CASSSPDLRGGTDTQYF. The chain uses TRBV4-1 and TRBJ2-3; 8 bases agree with TRBD2. V dropped 5 bases and J dropped 1; count of bases not matched to a gene: 11. CDR3 length: 17 residues. Looked up from germline, CDR1 is MGHRA and CDR2 is YSYEKL.

To note about this clone: Other DNA sequences in the sample encode the same CDR3. The V and J genes are TRBV7-2 and TRBJ2-7, with D perhaps TRBD2 (5 bases). The CDR3 runs to 14 residues. Germline CDR1 reads SGHTA; CDR2 reads FQGNSA. Deletions cut 5 bases from V and 2 bases from J, with 13 bases between. The CDR3 loop reads CASSPRVGAYEQYF. The CDR3 bases are TGTGCCAGCAGCCCGAGGGTGGGAGCCTACGAGCAGTACTTC.

The chain uses TRBV30 and TRBJ2-3, with 8 bases that match TRBD1. V dropped 5 bases and J dropped 2; count of bases not matched to a gene: 9. This CDR3 contains 15 residues. Germline assignment: CDR1 GTSNPN and CDR2 SVGIG (reference sequence). The CDR3 is CAWDRGVPYTDTQYF. DNA of the CDR3: TGTGCCTGGGACAGGGGCGTCCCATACACAGATACGCAGTATTTT.